This TCR beta chain was obtained from a study of blood T cell repertoires in COVID-19. This clone occurred a few times. The V gene lost 0 bases and the J gene lost 3 bases, with 12 bases spanning the gap. Germline CDR1 reads SGHVS; CDR2 reads FQNEAQ. This CDR3 has 16 amino acids. Original processing notes: From reference gene primer amplification, estimates of nucleated cell counts were derived. The data were produced by immunoSEQ multiplex PCR, yet TCRdb's version contains in-frame clones alone and is incomplete. V, J and clone size reflect that table, while D and trimming were determined from the DNA. The table lists 200,000 to 300,000 clones, roughly 80% of them singletons.

The sample comprised peripheral blood. The chain combines TRBV7-8 with TRBJ1-5; D might be TRBD1 (5 bases). The receptor was derived from a woman older than 75 with acute or convalescent COVID-19. CDR3 residues: CASSLAGAINNQPQHF. The CDR3 bases are TGTGCCAGCAGCTTAGCAGGGGCAATCAACAATCAGCCCCAGCATTTT.